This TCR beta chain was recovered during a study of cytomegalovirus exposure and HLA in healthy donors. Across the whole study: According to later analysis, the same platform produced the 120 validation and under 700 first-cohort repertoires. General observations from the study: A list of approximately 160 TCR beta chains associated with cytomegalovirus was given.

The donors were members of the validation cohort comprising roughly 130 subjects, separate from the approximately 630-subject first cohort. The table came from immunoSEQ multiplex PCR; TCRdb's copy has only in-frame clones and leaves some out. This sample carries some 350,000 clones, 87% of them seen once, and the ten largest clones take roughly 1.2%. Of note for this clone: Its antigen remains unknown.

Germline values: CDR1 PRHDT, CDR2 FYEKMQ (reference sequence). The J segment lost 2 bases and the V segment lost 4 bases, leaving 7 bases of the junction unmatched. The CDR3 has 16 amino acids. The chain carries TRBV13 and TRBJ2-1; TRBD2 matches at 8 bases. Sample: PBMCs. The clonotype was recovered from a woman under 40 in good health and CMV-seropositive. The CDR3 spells CASSSQTGLAYNEQFF. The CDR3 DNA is TGTGCCAGCAGCTCGCAAACGGGACTAGCCTACAATGAGCAGTTCTTC.